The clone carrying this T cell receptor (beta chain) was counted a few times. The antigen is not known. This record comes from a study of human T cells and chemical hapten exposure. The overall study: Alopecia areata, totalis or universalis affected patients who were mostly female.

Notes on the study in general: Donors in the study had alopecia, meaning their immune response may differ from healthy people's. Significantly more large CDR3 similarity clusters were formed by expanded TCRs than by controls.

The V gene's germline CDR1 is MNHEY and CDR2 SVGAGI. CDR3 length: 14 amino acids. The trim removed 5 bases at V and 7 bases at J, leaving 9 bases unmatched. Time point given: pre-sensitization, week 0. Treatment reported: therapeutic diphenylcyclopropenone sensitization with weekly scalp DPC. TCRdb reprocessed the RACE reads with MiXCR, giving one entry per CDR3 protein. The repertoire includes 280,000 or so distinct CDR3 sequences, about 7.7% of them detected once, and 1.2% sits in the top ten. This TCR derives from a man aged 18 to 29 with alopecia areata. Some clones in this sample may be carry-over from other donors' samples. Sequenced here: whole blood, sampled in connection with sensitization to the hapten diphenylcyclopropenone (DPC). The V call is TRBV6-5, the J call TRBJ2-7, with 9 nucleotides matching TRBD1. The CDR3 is CASSRDRVSGEQYF. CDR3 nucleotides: TGTGCCAGCAGTAGGGACAGGGTATCGGGAGAGCAGTACTTC.